The clone carrying this TCR beta chain appeared a few times. No antigen is known for it. The CDR3 sequence is 13 residues long. Per the germline V gene, CDR1 is DFQATT and CDR2 is SNEGSKA (reference sequence). V lost 1 base, J lost 5 bases, and 11 bases lay in between. The protocol attached unique molecular identifiers to individual cDNA molecules. TCRdb ran MiXCR on the 5' RACE reads and lists one entry per CDR3 protein. The table includes 50,000 to 60,000 distinct CDR3 sequences, less than 11% detected once. The data were taken from a study of early T cells in non-severe SARS-CoV-2 infection. About the research overall: Bulk RNA isolated from unsorted whole blood underwent sequencing; chains were not paired.

Findings and caveats of the study: VDJdb matching favored anti-spike CD8 responses, missing private and CD4 specificities.

This TCR derives from an adult who was a healthcare worker with PCR-confirmed SARS-CoV-2 infection or an uninfected control (not recorded which). Sequencing used whole blood. The chain couples TRBV20-1 to TRBJ2-5, with a weak D call TRBD2 (6 bases). CDR3 region: CSARGGTWETQYF. The CDR3 DNA follows: TGCAGTGCTAGAGGAGGGACTTGGGAGACCCAGTACTTC.